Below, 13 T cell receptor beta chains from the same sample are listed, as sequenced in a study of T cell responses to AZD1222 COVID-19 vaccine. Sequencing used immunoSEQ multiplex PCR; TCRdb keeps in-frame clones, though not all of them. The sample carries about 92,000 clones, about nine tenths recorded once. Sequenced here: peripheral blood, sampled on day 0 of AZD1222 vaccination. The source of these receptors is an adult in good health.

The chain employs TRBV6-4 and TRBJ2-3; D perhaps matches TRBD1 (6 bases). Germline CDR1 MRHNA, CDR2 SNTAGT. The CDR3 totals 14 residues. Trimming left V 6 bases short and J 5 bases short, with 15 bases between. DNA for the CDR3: TGTGCCAGCAGCAGAGTTGGGGGCGGAGATACGCAGTATTTT. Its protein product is CASSRVGGGDTQYF.

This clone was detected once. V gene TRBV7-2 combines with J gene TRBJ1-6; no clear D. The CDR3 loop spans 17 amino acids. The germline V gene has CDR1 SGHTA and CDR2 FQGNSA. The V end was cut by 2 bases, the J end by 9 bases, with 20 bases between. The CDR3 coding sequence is TGTGCCAGCAGCTTATTTTTGGGTTCCGGTTTTAGTTCACCCCTCCACTTT. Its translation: CASSLFLGSGFSSPLHF.

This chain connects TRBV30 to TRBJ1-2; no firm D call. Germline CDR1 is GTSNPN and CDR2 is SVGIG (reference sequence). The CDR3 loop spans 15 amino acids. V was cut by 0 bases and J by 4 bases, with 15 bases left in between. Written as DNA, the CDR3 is TGTGCCTGGAGTGTACGGGCCAGTTTTGCCTATGGCTACACCTTC. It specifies CAWSVRASFAYGYTF.

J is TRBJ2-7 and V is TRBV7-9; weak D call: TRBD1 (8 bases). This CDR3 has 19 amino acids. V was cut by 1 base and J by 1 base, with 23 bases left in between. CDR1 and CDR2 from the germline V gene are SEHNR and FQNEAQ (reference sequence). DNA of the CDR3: TGTGCCAGCAGCTTAGTCACGGGACAGGAGGCGGGAGTGTCCTACGAGCAGTACTTC. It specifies CASSLVTGQEAGVSYEQYF.

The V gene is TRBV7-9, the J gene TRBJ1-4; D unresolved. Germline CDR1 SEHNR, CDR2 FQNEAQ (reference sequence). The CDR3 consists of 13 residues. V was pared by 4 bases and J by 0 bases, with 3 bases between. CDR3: CASSSSTNEKLFF. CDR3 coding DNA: TGTGCCAGCAGCTCCTCAACTAATGAAAAACTGTTTTTT. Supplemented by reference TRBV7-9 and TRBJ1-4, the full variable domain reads DTGVSQNPRHKITKRGQNVTFRCDPISEHNRLYWYRQTLGQGPEFLTYFQNEAQLEKSRLLSDRFSAERPKGSFSTLEIQRTEQGDSAMYLCASSSSTNEKLFFGSGTQLSVL.

The CDR3 DNA sequence: TGCGCCAGCAGCTTGTCGGACAGTGGGGAGCTGTTTTTT. Encoded protein: CASSLSDSGELFF. The chain uses TRBV5-1 and TRBJ2-2; possibly TRBD1 for D (6 bases). V gave up 1 base and J gave up 8 bases, with 9 bases separating them. The CDR3 consists of 13 residues. CDR1 SGHRS and CDR2 YFSETQ come from the germline V gene.

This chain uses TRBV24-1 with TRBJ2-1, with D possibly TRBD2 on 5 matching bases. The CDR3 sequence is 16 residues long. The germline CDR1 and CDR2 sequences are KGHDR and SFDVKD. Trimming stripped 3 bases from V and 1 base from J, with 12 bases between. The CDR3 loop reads CATSDRASRSYNEQFF. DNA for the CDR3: TGTGCCACCAGTGATAGGGCTAGCCGTTCCTACAATGAGCAGTTCTTC.

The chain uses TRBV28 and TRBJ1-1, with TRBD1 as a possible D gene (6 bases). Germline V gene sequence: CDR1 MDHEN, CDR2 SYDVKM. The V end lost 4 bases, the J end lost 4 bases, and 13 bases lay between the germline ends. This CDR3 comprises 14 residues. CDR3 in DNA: TGTGCCAGCAGTTCACAGGGACGAAGCACTGAAGCTTTCTTT. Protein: CASSSQGRSTEAFF. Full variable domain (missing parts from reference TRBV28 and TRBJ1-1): DVKVTQSSRYLVKRTGEKVFLECVQDMDHENMFWYRQDPGLGLRLIYFSYDVKMKEKGDIPEGYSVSREKKERFSLILESASTNQTSMYLCASSSQGRSTEAFFGQGTRLTVV.

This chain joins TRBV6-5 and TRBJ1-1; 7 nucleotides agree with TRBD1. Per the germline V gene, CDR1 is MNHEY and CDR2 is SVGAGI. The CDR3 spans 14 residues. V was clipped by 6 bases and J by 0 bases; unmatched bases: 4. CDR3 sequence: CASSPTGLNTEAFF. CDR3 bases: TGTGCCAGCAGCCCGACAGGGTTGAACACTGAAGCTTTCTTT.

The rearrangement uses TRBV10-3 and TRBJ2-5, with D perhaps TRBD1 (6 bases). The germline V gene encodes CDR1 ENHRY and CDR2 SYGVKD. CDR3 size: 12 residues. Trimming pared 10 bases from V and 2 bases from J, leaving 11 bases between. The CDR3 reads CATRQEQETQYF. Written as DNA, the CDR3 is TGTGCCACTAGACAGGAGCAAGAGACCCAGTACTTC.

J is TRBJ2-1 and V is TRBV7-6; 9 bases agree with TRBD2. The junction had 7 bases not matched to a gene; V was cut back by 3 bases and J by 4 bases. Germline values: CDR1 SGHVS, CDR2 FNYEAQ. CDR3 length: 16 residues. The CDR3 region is CASSLASGAGYNEQFF. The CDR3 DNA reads TGTGCCAGCAGCTTGGCTAGCGGGGCGGGATACAATGAGCAGTTCTTC.

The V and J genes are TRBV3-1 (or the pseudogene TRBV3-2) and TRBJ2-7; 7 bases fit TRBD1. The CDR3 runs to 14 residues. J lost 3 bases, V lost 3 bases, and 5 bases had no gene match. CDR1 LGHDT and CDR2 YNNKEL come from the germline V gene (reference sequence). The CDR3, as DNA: TGTGCCAGCAGCCATAGACAGGGCCTCTACGAGCAGTACTTC. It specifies CASSHRQGLYEQYF.

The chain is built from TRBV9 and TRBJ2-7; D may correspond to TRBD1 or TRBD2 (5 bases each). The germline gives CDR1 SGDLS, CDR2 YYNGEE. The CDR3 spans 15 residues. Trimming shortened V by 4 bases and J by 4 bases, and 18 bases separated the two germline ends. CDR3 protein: CASSPRGENGYEQYF. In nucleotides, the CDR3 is TGTGCCAGCAGCCCCAGAGGGGAGAATGGATACGAGCAGTACTTC. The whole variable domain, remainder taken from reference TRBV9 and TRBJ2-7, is DSGVTQTPKHLITATGQRVTLRCSPRSGDLSVYWYQQSLDQGLQFLIQYYNGEERAKGNILERFSAQQFPDLHSELNLSSLELGDSALYFCASSPRGENGYEQYFGPGTRLTVT.